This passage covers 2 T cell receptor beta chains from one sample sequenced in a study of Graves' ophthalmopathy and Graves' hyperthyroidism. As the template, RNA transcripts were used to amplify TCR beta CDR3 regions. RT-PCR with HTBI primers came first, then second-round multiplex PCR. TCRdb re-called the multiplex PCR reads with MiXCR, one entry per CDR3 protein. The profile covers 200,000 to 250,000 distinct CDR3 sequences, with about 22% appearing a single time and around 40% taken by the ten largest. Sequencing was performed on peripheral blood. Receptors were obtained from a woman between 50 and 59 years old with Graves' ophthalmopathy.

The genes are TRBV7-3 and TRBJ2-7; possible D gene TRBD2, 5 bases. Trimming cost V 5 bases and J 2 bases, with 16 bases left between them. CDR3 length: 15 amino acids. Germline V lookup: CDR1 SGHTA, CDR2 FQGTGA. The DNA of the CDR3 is TGTGCCAGCAGCGCTGAGGGCGGGCGTGCCTACGAGCAGTACTTC. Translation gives CASSAEGGRAYEQYF.

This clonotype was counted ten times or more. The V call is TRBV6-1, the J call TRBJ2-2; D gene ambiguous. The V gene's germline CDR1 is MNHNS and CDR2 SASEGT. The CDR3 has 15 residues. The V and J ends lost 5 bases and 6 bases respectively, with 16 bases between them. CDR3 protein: CASSRTDSGPGELFF. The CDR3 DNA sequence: TGTGCCAGCAGTCGTACTGACTCTGGGCCCGGGGAGCTGTTTTTT.